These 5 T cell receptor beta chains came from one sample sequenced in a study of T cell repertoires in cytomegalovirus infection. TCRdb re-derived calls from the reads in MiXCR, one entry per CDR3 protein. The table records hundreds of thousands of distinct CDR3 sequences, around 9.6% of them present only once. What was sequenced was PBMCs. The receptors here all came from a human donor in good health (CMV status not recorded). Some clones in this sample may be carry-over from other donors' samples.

The DNA for the CDR3 is TGCAGTGGGTCGGCGGGCAGGCAACCAGATACGCAGTATTTT. Amino acids: CSGSAGRQPDTQYF. The chain couples TRBV20-1 to TRBJ2-3; tentative D call: TRBD2 (5 bases). Germline V gene lookup returns CDR1 DFQATT and CDR2 SNEGSKA (reference sequence). The CDR3 consists of 14 residues. The V gene lost 7 bases and the J gene lost 4 bases, with 18 bases spanning the gap.

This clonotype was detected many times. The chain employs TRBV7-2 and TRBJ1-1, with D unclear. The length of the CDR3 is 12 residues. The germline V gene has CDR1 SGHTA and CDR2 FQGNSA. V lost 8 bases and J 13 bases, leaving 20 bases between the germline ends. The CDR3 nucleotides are TGTGCCAGCGCCGCGGGTGGTGGCGTGGGTTTCTTT. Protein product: CASAAGGGVGFF.

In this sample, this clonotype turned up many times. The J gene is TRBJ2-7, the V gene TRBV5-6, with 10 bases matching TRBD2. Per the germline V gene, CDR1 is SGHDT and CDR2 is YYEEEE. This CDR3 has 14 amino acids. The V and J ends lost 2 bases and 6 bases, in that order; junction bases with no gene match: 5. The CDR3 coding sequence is TGTGCCAGCAGCTTTAGCGGGGGGTATAGCGAGCAGTACGTC. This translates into CASSFSGGYSEQYV.

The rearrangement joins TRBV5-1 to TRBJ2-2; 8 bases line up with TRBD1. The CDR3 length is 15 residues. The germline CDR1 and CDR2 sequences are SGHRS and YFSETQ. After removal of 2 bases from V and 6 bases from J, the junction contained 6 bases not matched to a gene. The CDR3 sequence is CASSFGQGRAGELFF. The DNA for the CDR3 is TGCGCCAGCAGCTTCGGACAGGGAAGGGCCGGGGAGCTGTTTTTT.

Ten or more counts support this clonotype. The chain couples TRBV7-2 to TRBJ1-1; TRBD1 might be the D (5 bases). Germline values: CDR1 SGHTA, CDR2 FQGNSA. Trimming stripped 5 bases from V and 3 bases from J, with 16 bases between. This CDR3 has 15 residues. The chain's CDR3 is CASSPVGGEYTEAFF. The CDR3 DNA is TGTGCCAGCAGCCCGGTTGGGGGGGAGTACACTGAAGCTTTCTTT. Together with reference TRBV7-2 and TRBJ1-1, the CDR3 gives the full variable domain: GAGVSQSPSNKVTEKGKDVELRCDPISGHTALYWYRQSLGQGLEFLIYFQGNSAPDKSGLPSDRFSAERTGGSVSTLTIQRTQQEDSAVYLCASSPVGGEYTEAFFGQGTRLTVV.